Listed here is a single T cell receptor (beta chain). Authors' analysis steps: Reference gene primer amplification gave estimated nucleated cell counts. Produced via immunoSEQ multiplex PCR; TCRdb's table is partial and in-frame only. V and J calls and clone size follow that table, whereas D and trimming were derived from the DNA. This sample has around 130,000 clones, with roughly 84% found just once. Two consecutive negative NP/OP PCR tests, clearance, or resolved symptoms defined Cohort 3 recovery. This sample was taken from a study of blood T cell repertoires in COVID-19. Study overall: The United States, Italy and Spain supplied acute and convalescent COVID-19 samples.

Germline V CDR1 and CDR2: SGHVS, FQNEAQ. This CDR3 has 23 amino acids. The trim removed 5 bases at V and 0 bases at J, leaving 27 bases unmatched. Sequencing used PBMCs or T cells enriched from blood (not recorded which). The chain employs TRBV7-8 and TRBJ2-1; 8 nucleotides line up with TRBD2. This sequence was found in a woman in her 30s who had recovered from COVID-19. CDR3 sequence: CASSPRDTPVGAGVGSSYNEQFF. The CDR3, as DNA: TGTGCCAGCAGCCCAAGGGACACCCCCGTGGGAGCGGGAGTTGGGAGCTCCTACAATGAGCAGTTCTTC.